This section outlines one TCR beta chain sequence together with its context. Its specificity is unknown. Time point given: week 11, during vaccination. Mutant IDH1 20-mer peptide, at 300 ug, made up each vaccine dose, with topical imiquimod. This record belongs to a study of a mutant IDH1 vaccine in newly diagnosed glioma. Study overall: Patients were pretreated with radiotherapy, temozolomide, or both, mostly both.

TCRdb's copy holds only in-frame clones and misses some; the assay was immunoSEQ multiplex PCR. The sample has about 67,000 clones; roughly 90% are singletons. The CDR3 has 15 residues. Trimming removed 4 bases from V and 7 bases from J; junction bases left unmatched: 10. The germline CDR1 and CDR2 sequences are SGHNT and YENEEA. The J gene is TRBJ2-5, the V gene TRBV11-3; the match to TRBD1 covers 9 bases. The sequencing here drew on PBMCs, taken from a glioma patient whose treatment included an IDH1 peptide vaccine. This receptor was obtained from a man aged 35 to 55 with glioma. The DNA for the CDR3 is TGTGCCAGCAGCTGGGGTCTGGGACAGGGAGGGACCCAGTACTTC. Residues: CASSWGLGQGGTQYF.